This paragraph covers one T cell receptor (beta chain) sequence. This clone's antigen is unknown. One base away there is no much larger clone; base qualities are not given. Germline trimming amounts to 2 bases on V and 2 bases on J, with 5 as the count of junction bases outside the gene matches. The cysteine opens and the phenylalanine closes a CDR3 of 16 amino acids. This entry keeps only the CDR3 DNA: 48 bases, framed from base 1. CDR1 and CDR2 (MNHEY, SMNVEV) derive from the germline V gene (reference sequence). Patients with a history of autoimmune disease or receiving systemic immunosuppression were excluded from the trial. Peripheral blood for TCR sequencing was drawn from every dose cohort at baseline, at cycle 4 day 1 and at cycle 7 day 1. The samples were drawn from a first-in-human, open-label, multicenter phase I dose-escalation trial of ivuxolimab. The trial enrolled adults with locally advanced or metastatic head and neck squamous cell, hepatocellular, melanoma or renal cell carcinoma. CD4+ and CD8+ T cells were sorted separately from peripheral blood before TCR sequencing.

This sample was included in a study of OX40 agonist ivuxolimab in advanced cancers. For context, the study as a whole: The costimulatory receptor OX40 (CD134) was targeted by ivuxolimab, a fully human IgG2 agonistic monoclonal antibody. Intravenous ivuxolimab was administered to patients every 2 weeks at six dose levels: 0.01, 0.1, 0.3, 1.5, 3 and 10 mg/kg. Of the approximately 50 dose-escalation patients, hepatocellular carcinoma was present in roughly 19, melanoma in approximately 15, renal cell carcinoma in 9 and head and neck cancer in 9. The dose-escalation cohort was about 87% male with a mean age of around 62 years, ranging from roughly 23 to 90. Prior anti-PD-1, anti-PD-L1 or anti-CTLA-4 therapy was permitted, and checkpoint inhibitors had been received by about 37% of dose-escalation patients. Partial responses occurred in three dose-escalation patients: two with cutaneous melanoma and one with hepatocellular carcinoma. Peripheral TCRbeta sequencing aimed to test whether ivuxolimab altered TCR sequence diversity and caused clonal T-cell expansion. The paper reports the monotherapy dose-escalation portion (N of about 51 patients) of the phase I ivuxolimab trial.

Genomic DNA was extracted from sorted cells for sequencing of the TCRbeta CDR3 region. TCRbeta CDR3 regions were sequenced using the immunoSEQ Assay. TCRdb holds this immuneACCESS table with in-frame rearrangements only. Some clones are missing; in checked studies, unresolved V genes explain under half, and the rest has no known cause. A total of roughly 62,000 clones appear in this sample, roughly 84% of them only once. Under 6% of the sample belongs to the ten largest clones. The paper's findings and limits, for the study overall: Low levels of normalized T-cell clonal expansion were also shown by some nonresponding patients. The antigen specificity of the peripheral T cells that underwent clonal expansion was not determined. In partial responders in the 0.1-3.0 mg/kg groups, normalized peripheral clonal expansion was found to be among the lowest, especially among CD8+ T cells. At doses of 0.1 to 3.0 mg/kg, clonal expansion of both CD4+ and CD8+ blood T cells was observed from baseline to week 6. After ivuxolimab, more expanded clones were found on average in CD8+ T cells than in CD4+ T cells.

Sequencing was performed on CD4+ or CD8+ T cells sorted from blood, taken in a trial of the OX40 agonist ivuxolimab. The chain employs TRBV27 and TRBJ2-5; 10 bases in between match TRBD1. The receptor comes from an adult with an advanced solid tumor such as melanoma, head and neck, liver or kidney cancer. CDR3 protein: CASSLGGTGAQETQYF. In nucleotide form, the sequence is TGTGCCAGCAGTTTAGGTGGGACAGGGGCGCAAGAGACCCAGTACTTC.